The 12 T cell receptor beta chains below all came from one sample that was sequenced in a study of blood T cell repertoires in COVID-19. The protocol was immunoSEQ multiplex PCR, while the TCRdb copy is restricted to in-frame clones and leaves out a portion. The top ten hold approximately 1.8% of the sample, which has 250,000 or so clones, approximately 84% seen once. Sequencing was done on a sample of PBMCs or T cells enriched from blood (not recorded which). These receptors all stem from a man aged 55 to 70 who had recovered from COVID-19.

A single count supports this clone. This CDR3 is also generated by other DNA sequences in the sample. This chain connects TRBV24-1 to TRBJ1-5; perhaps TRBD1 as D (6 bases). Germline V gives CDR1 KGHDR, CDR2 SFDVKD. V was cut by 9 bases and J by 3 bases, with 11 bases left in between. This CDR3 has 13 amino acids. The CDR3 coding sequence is TGTGCCACCGCCGACAGGAACAATCAGCCCCAGCATTTT. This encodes CATADRNNQPQHF.

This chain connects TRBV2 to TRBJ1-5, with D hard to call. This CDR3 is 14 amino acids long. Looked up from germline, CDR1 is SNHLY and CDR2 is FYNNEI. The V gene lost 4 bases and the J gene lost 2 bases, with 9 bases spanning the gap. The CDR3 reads CASSGDGGNQPQHF. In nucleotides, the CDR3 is TGTGCCAGCAGTGGAGACGGGGGCAATCAGCCCCAGCATTTT.

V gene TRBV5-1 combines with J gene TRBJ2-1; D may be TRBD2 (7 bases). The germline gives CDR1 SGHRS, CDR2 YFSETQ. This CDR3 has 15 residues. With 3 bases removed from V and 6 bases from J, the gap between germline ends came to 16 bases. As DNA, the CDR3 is TGCGCCAGCAGCTCGAGGATGGCGGGGGCCAATGAGCAGTTCTTC. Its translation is CASSSRMAGANEQFF.

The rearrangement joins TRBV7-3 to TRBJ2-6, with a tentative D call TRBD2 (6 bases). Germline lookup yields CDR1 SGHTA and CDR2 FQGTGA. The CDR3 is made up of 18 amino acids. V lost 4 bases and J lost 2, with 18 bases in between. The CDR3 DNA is TGTGCCAGCAGCTCCTGGGGCGCTGGGGGGACTGGGGCCAACGTCCTGACTTTC. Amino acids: CASSSWGAGGTGANVLTF.

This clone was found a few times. The chain's CDR3 is CASSLNRRSYEQYF. CDR3 bases: TGCGCCAGCAGCTTGAACAGGCGGTCCTACGAGCAGTACTTC. The gene calls are TRBV5-1 and TRBJ2-7; the D gene is possibly TRBD1 (5 bases). The CDR3 consists of 14 residues. V dropped 1 base and J dropped 1 base, with 9 bases sitting between them. From germline, CDR1 is SGHRS and CDR2 YFSETQ.

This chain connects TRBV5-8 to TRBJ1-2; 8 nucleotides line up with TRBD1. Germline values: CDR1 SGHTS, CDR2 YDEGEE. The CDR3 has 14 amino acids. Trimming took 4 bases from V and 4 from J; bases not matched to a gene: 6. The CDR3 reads CASSRGQGSYGYTF. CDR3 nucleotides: TGTGCCAGCAGCCGCGGACAGGGCAGCTATGGCTACACCTTC.

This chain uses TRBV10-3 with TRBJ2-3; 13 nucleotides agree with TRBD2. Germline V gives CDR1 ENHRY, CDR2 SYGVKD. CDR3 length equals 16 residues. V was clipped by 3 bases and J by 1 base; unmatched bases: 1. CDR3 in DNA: TGTGCCATCAGTGACGGACTAGCGGGGGGCACAGATACGCAGTATTTT. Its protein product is CAISDGLAGGTDTQYF.

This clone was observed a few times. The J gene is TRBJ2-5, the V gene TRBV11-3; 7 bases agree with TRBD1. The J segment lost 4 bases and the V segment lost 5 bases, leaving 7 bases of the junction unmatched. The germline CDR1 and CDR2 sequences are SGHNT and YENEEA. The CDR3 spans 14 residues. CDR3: CASSAERGRETQYF. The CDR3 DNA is TGTGCCAGCAGCGCAGAGAGGGGGCGAGAGACCCAGTACTTC. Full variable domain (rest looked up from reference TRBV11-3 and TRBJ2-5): EAGVVQSPRYKIIEKKQPVAFWCNPISGHNTLYWYLQNLGQGPELLIRYENEEAVDDSQLPKDRFSAERLKGVDSTLKIQPAELGDSAVYLCASSAERGRETQYFGPGTRLLVL.

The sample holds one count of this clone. The CDR3 nucleotides read TGTGCCATCAGTGAGTCCAGGGGACAGATCAATCAGCCCCAGCATTTT. Protein sequence: CAISESRGQINQPQHF. The genes are TRBV10-3 and TRBJ1-5; 7 bases agree with TRBD1. The CDR3 sequence is 16 residues long. Trimming removed 0 bases from V and 3 bases from J; junction bases left unmatched: 5. Germline CDR1 is ENHRY and CDR2 is SYGVKD.

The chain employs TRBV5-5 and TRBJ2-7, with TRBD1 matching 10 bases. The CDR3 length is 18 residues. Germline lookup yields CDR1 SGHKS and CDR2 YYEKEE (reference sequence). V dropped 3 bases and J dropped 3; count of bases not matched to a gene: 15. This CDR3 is CASSWGQGFHEFGYEQYF. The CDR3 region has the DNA TGTGCCAGCAGCTGGGGACAGGGGTTTCACGAATTTGGCTACGAGCAGTACTTC.

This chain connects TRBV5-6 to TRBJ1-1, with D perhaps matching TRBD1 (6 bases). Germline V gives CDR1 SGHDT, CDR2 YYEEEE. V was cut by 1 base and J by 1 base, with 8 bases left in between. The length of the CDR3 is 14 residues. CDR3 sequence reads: CASSLTGKNTEAFF. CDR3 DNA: TGTGCCAGCAGCTTGACAGGGAAGAACACTGAAGCTTTCTTT.

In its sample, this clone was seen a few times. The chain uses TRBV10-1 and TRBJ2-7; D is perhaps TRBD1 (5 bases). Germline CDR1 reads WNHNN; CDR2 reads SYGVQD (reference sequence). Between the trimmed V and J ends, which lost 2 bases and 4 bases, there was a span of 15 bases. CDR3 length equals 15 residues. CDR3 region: CASSEISGRVYEQYF. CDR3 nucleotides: TGCGCCAGCAGTGAGATAAGTGGCAGGGTATACGAGCAGTACTTC.